This T cell receptor beta chain was sequenced in a study of T cell changes during pregnancy in multiple sclerosis. Some clones are missing from TCRdb's copy, which holds only in-frame ones; the method was immunoSEQ multiplex PCR. The sample lists under 130,000 clones; roughly nine tenths were seen once. The CDR3 contains 15 residues. V trimming: 6 bases; J trimming: 5 bases; junction bases outside the gene matches: 6. The germline V gene encodes CDR1 SNHLY and CDR2 FYNNEI. Sequenced material: peripheral blood, taken after pregnancy. V usage is TRBV2 and J usage is TRBJ1-6, with 8 bases aligning to TRBD1. The sequence was obtained from a female donor with multiple sclerosis, enrolled in a pregnancy study. The DNA for the CDR3 is TGTGCCAGCAGCGAGACAGGGGTGGATAATTCACCCCTCCACTTT. It encodes CASSETGVDNSPLHF.